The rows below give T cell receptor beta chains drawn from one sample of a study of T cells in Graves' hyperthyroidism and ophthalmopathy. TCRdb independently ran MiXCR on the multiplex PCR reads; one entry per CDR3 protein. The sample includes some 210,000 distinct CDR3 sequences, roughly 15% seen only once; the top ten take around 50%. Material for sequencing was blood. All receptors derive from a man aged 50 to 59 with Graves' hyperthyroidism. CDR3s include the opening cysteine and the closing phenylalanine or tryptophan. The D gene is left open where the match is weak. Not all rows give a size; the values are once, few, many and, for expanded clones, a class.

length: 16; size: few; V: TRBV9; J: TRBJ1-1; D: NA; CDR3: CASSVATTLVRTEAFF; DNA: TGTGCCAGCAGCGTAGCTACGACTCTTGTACGCACTGAAGCTTTCTTT
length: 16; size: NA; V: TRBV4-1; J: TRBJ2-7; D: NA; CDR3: CASSQDATAKLYEQYF; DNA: TGCGCCAGCAGCCAAGATGCAACAGCGAAACTCTACGAGCAGTACTTC
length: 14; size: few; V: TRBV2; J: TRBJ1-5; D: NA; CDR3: CASSGGTHNQPQHF; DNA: TGTGCCAGCAGTGGGGGGACACACAATCAGCCCCAGCATTTT
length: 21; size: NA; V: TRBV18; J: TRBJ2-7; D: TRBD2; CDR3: CASSPTGLAGTSIRFSYEQYF; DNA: TGTGCCAGCTCACCAACGGGACTAGCGGGAACTTCTATTAGGTTCTCCTACGAGCAGTACTTC
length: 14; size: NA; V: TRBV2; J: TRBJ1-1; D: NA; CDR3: CASSLQGLGTEAFF; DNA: TGTGCCAGCAGTCTTCAGGGTCTTGGCACTGAAGCTTTCTTT
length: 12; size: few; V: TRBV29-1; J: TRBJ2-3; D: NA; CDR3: CSLSVGTDTQYF; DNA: TGCAGCCTCAGCGTCGGCACAGATACGCAGTATTTT
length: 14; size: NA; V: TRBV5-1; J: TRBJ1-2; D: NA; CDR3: CASSKDTSTHGYTF; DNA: TGCGCCAGCAGCAAGGACACCTCGACCCATGGCTACACCTTC
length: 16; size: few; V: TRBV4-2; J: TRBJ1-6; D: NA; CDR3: CASSQDIGSANSPLHF; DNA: TGTGCCAGCAGCCAAGATATCGGCAGTGCAAATTCACCCCTCCACTTT
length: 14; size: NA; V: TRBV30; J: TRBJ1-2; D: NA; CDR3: CAWSVPQMRPGYTF; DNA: TGTGCCTGGAGTGTACCACAGATGAGGCCTGGCTACACCTTC
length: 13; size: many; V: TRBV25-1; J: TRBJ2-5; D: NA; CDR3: CASRTGARETQYF; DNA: TGTGCCAGCCGGACGGGGGCTCGGGAGACCCAGTACTTC
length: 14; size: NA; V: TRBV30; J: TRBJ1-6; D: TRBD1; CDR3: CAWRDWTGASPLHF; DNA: TGTGCCTGGAGGGATTGGACAGGGGCTTCACCCCTCCACTTT
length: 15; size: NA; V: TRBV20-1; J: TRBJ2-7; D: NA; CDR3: CSASPRGGAAYEQYF; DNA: TGCAGTGCCAGCCCAAGAGGAGGGGCAGCCTACGAGCAGTACTTC
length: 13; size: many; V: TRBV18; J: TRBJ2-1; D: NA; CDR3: CASSAQGSNEQFF; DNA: TGTGCCAGCTCAGCCCAGGGGAGCAATGAGCAGTTCTTC
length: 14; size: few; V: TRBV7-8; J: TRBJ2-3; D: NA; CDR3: CASSLVVGTDTQYF; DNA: TGTGCCAGCAGCTTAGTTGTGGGGACAGATACGCAGTATTTT
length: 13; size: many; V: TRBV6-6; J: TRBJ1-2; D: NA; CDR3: CASSYSREYGYTF; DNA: TGTGCCAGCAGTTACTCGAGGGAGTATGGCTACACCTTC
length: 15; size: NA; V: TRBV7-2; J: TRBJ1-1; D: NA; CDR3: CASSWKGGGNTEAFF; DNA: TGTGCCAGCAGCTGGAAAGGGGGGGGGAACACTGAAGCTTTCTTT
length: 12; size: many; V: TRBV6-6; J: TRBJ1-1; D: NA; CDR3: CASSYPDREAFF; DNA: TGTGCCAGCAGTTACCCGGACAGAGAAGCTTTCTTT
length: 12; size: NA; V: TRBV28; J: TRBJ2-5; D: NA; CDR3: CATHGYQETQYF; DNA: TGTGCCACACACGGTTACCAAGAGACCCAGTACTTC
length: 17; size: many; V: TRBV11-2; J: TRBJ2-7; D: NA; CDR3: CASSDPIPDSEKYEQYF; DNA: TGTGCCAGCAGCGACCCCATCCCGGACAGTGAAAAGTACGAGCAGTACTTC
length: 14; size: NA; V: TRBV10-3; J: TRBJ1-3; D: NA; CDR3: CAISQELSGNTIYF; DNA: TGTGCCATCAGCCAAGAACTCTCTGGAAACACCATATATTTT